One and the same sample provided the 12 T cell receptor beta chains below, sequenced in a study of OX40 agonist ivuxolimab in advanced cancers. Sequencing used immunoSEQ multiplex PCR; TCRdb keeps in-frame clones, though not all of them. The table includes approximately 44,000 clones, about 79% detected once. This sample comprised CD4+ or CD8+ T cells sorted from blood, obtained in a trial of the OX40 agonist ivuxolimab. Receptors originate from an adult with an advanced solid tumor such as melanoma, head and neck, liver or kidney cancer.

The sample holds a few counts of this clone. This sequence joins TRBV7-7 and TRBJ2-1; 7 positions match TRBD2. This CDR3 has 13 residues. CDR1 and CDR2 from the germline V gene are SSHAT and FNYEAQ (reference sequence). J lost 7 bases, V lost 3 bases, and 3 bases had no gene match. The CDR3 reads CASSLGGTNEQFF. As DNA, the CDR3 is TGTGCCAGCAGCTTGGGGGGGACGAATGAGCAGTTCTTC.

On this clone: Distinct nucleotide sequences in the sample also encode this CDR3. The chain has TRBV30 and TRBJ1-2, with TRBD1 as a possible D gene (5 bases). V was cut by 3 bases and J by 8 bases, with 13 bases left in between. The CDR3 contains 12 residues. The germline V gene encodes CDR1 GTSNPN and CDR2 SVGIG (reference sequence). CDR3 coding DNA: TGTGCCTGGAGACCGCAGGGAGGCGGCTACACCTTC. Translating gives CAWRPQGGGYTF.

The CDR3 DNA sequence: TGTGCCAGCAGGGGGACAGGGGGAAACTATGGCTACACCTTC. As protein: CASRGTGGNYGYTF. The chain employs TRBV6-5 and TRBJ1-2; 11 bases map to TRBD1. The CDR3 is 14 residues long. The germline gives CDR1 MNHEY, CDR2 SVGAGI. V shed 6 bases, J shed 2 bases, and the junction held 2 bases outside the gene matches.

This sequence joins TRBV5-4 and TRBJ1-4; 8 bases are a match to TRBD1. V dropped 3 bases and J dropped 6; count of bases not matched to a gene: 4. This CDR3 has 14 residues. CDR1 SGHNT and CDR2 YYREEE come from the germline V gene (reference sequence). The CDR3 reads CASSSLTGDEKLFF. As DNA, the CDR3 is TGTGCCAGCAGCTCGCTGACAGGGGATGAAAAACTGTTTTTT. The complete variable domain, with remaining parts taken from reference TRBV5-4 and TRBJ1-4, reads ETGVTQSPTHLIKTRGQQVTLRCSSQSGHNTVSWYQQALGQGPQFIFQYYREEENGRGNFPPRFSGLQFPNYSSELNVNALELDDSALYLCASSSLTGDEKLFFGSGTQLSVL.

This sequence joins TRBV19 and TRBJ1-5; tentative D call: TRBD1 (5 bases). Germline V gene data show CDR1 as LNHDA and CDR2 as SQIVND (reference sequence). The CDR3 runs 16 residues. Trimming took off 7 bases at V and 2 bases at J, with 18 bases between the two ends. The CDR3 DNA reads as TGTGCCAGTAAGTTCGCGGCGGGGGAGGGCAATCAGCCCCAGCATTTT. Amino acids: CASKFAAGEGNQPQHF.

The rearrangement joins TRBV7-8 to TRBJ1-2; tentatively, D is TRBD1 (5 bases). Trimming took 5 bases from V and 5 from J, leaving 12 bases between them. The CDR3 loop spans 13 amino acids. Germline CDR1 reads SGHVS; CDR2 reads FQNEAQ. CDR3: CASSNGAAYGYTF. Written as DNA, the CDR3 is TGTGCCAGCAGCAACGGGGCAGCTTATGGCTACACCTTC. Full variable domain (missing parts from reference TRBV7-8 and TRBJ1-2): GAGVSQSPRYKVAKRGQDVALRCDPISGHVSLFWYQQALGQGPEFLTYFQNEAQLDKSGLPSDRFFAERPEGSVSTLKIQRTQQEDSAVYLCASSNGAAYGYTFGSGTRLTVV.

This clone has a single count. This chain connects TRBV30 to TRBJ2-3; no definite D call. This CDR3 is built from 13 residues. Germline values: CDR1 GTSNPN, CDR2 SVGIG (reference sequence). V was cut by 0 bases and J by 4 bases, with 8 bases left in between. In DNA, the CDR3 is TGTGCCTGGAGTGTGGTTGCCCCAGATACGCAGTATTTT. It yields the protein CAWSVVAPDTQYF. Supplemented by reference TRBV30 and TRBJ2-3, the full variable domain reads SQTIHQWPATLVQPVGSPLSLECTVEGTSNPNLYWYRQAAGRGLQLLFYSVGIGQISSEVPQNLSASRPQDRQFILSSKKLLLSDSGFYLCAWSVVAPDTQYFGPGTRLTVL.

This clone was found once. This chain uses TRBV27 with TRBJ2-3; 7 bases match TRBD1. The germline V gene encodes CDR1 MNHEY and CDR2 SMNVEV (reference sequence). The J segment lost 2 bases and the V segment lost 7 bases, leaving 6 bases of the junction unmatched. There are 14 residues in the CDR3. CDR3 amino acids: CASTQGRYTDTQYF. CDR3 sequence (DNA): TGTGCCAGCACACAGGGGAGATACACAGATACGCAGTATTTT.

This chain joins TRBV4-1 and TRBJ2-1; 14 bases align to TRBD2. The CDR3 consists of 17 residues. Germline CDR1 is MGHRA and CDR2 is YSYEKL. V shed 2 bases, J shed 8 bases, and the junction held 8 bases outside the gene matches. CDR3 sequence: CASSQPPGLAGEDEQFF. The CDR3 DNA is TGCGCCAGCAGCCAACCCCCGGGACTAGCGGGAGAGGATGAGCAGTTCTTC.

This clone occurred a few times. The chain joins TRBV15 to TRBJ1-5; TRBD1 matches 8 bases. Trimming removed 0 bases from V and 0 bases from J; junction bases left unmatched: 13. The length of the CDR3 is 20 residues. Germline-derived CDR1 and CDR2 are LNHNV and YYDKDF (reference sequence). The CDR3 region is CATSRDRFTGGSYSNQPQHF. CDR3 DNA sequence: TGTGCCACCAGCAGAGATCGGTTTACAGGGGGAAGTTATAGCAATCAGCCCCAGCATTTT.

The rearrangement links TRBV5-8 to TRBJ2-7, with no clear D. The V gene lost 2 bases and the J gene lost 5 bases, with 5 bases spanning the gap. The CDR3 sequence is 11 residues long. CDR1 is SGHTS and CDR2 is YDEGEE in the germline V gene. The chain's CDR3 is CASSLRDEQYF. The CDR3 region has the DNA TGTGCCAGCAGCTTACGGGACGAGCAGTACTTC.

The chain couples TRBV30 to TRBJ1-5; D perhaps matches TRBD1 (5 bases). This CDR3 is 15 amino acids long. Trimming stripped 1 base from V and 4 bases from J, with 14 bases between. CDR1 is GTSNPN, CDR2 SVGIG, per germline (reference sequence). The CDR3 protein is CAWSEGKTSNQPQHF. In nucleotides, the CDR3 is TGTGCCTGGAGTGAGGGGAAAACCTCAAATCAGCCCCAGCATTTT.